These 7 T cell receptor beta chains came from one sample sequenced in a study of shared clonotypes between healthy human individuals. Profiling relied on immunoSEQ multiplex PCR, and the TCRdb table lists in-frame clones only, not all of them. The data show about 2,500,000 clones, around nine tenths seen once. The sequenced material came from naive CD4+ T cells sorted from blood. Subset defined: CD45RA+ positively selected. These TCRs come from a man between 18 and 29 years old in good health.

This sequence joins TRBV7-2 and TRBJ2-1, with 14 bases that match TRBD2. Germline V gene sequence: CDR1 SGHTA, CDR2 FQGNSA. Losses at the gene ends were 5 bases for V and 4 bases for J; bases not matched to a gene: 4. The CDR3 loop spans 16 amino acids. For the CDR3, the DNA is TGTGCCAGCAGCCGGGGACTAGCGGGGGTATACAATGAGCAGTTCTTC. This encodes CASSRGLAGVYNEQFF.

The chain employs TRBV7-8 and TRBJ2-1, with 7 bases that match TRBD1. CDR3 size: 14 residues. V dropped 6 bases and J dropped 4; count of bases not matched to a gene: 6. Germline values: CDR1 SGHVS, CDR2 FQNEAQ. The CDR3 protein is CASRERRGYNEQFF. The CDR3 DNA reads TGTGCCAGCAGGGAGCGCAGGGGGTACAATGAGCAGTTCTTC. Looking up the rest from reference TRBV7-8 and TRBJ2-1 gives the full variable domain: GAGVSQSPRYKVAKRGQDVALRCDPISGHVSLFWYQQALGQGPEFLTYFQNEAQLDKSGLPSDRFFAERPEGSVSTLKIQRTQQEDSAVYLCASRERRGYNEQFFGPGTRLTVL.

The chain couples TRBV9 to TRBJ2-1; TRBD2 matches at 15 bases. The V gene's germline CDR1 is SGDLS and CDR2 YYNGEE. The CDR3 length is 18 residues. The V segment lost 4 bases and the J segment 1 base; nucleotides outside the gene matches: 6. CDR3 bases: TGTGCCAGCAGCCCCGGGACTAGCGGGGGGTTATCCTACAATGAGCAGTTCTTC. It yields the protein CASSPGTSGGLSYNEQFF.

The gene calls are TRBV30 and TRBJ2-7, with D possibly matching TRBD2 (7 bases). Trimming took 3 bases from V and 6 from J, leaving 18 bases between them. The CDR3 loop spans 14 amino acids. CDR1 GTSNPN and CDR2 SVGIG come from the germline V gene (reference sequence). CDR3 sequence: CAWSPGGAFGEQYF. The DNA for the CDR3 is TGTGCCTGGAGCCCTGGGGGGGCGTTCGGCGAGCAGTACTTC. Supplemented by reference TRBV30 and TRBJ2-7, the full variable domain reads SQTIHQWPATLVQPVGSPLSLECTVEGTSNPNLYWYRQAAGRGLQLLFYSVGIGQISSEVPQNLSASRPQDRQFILSSKKLLLSDSGFYLCAWSPGGAFGEQYFGPGTRLTVT.

The chain recombines TRBV29-1 with TRBJ2-2; D gene unclear. The V gene's germline CDR1 is SQVTM and CDR2 ANQGSEA. The V and J ends lost 7 bases and 4 bases respectively, with 7 bases between them. This CDR3 is built from 11 residues. CDR3 DNA sequence: TGCAGCGCCGCAGGCACCGGGGAGCTGTTTTTT. It translates to CSAAGTGELFF.

This clone was recorded only once. V gene TRBV27 combines with J gene TRBJ2-2; D ambiguous. Trimming cost V 10 bases and J 0 bases, with 15 bases left between them. The germline V gene encodes CDR1 MNHEY and CDR2 SMNVEV (reference sequence). The CDR3 has 15 residues. The CDR3 DNA is TGTGCCACCCTACCAAACAGAGCGAACACCGGGGAGCTGTTTTTT. Translation gives CATLPNRANTGELFF.

The chain combines TRBV6-1 with TRBJ2-1; 8 nucleotides line up with TRBD2. V dropped 3 bases and J dropped 6; count of bases not matched to a gene: 4. The CDR3 runs to 14 residues. The germline V gene has CDR1 MNHNS and CDR2 SASEGT. The CDR3 is CASSDGSGANEQFF. In nucleotides, the CDR3 is TGTGCCAGCAGTGATGGTAGCGGGGCCAATGAGCAGTTCTTC.